The next 32 T cell receptor beta chains were all read from a single sample in a study of T cells in Graves' hyperthyroidism and ophthalmopathy. TCR beta CDR3 sequences were amplified from RNA transcripts. In the first-round RT-PCR of the TCR CDR3, the HTBI primer set was used. Each CDR3 protein gets one entry after TCRdb re-called the multiplex PCR reads with MiXCR. The repertoire includes 300,000 to 500,000 distinct CDR3 sequences, 14% to 15% of them detected once, and about 31% sits in the top ten. The sequencing input was blood. These receptors originate from a woman in her twenties or thirties with Graves' hyperthyroidism.

This clonotype occurred once. V and J are TRBV4-1 and TRBJ2-2; D gene unclear. This CDR3 has 14 residues. Trimming removed 1 base from V and 7 bases from J, with 10 bases in between. Germline lookup yields CDR1 MGHRA and CDR2 YSYEKL. The CDR3 reads CASSQARGIGELFF. The CDR3 DNA is TGCGCCAGCAGCCAAGCTCGCGGAATCGGGGAGCTGTTTTTT.

In this sample, this clonotype turned up many times. The chain has TRBV28 and TRBJ2-7; D is ambiguous. Germline-derived CDR1 and CDR2 are MDHEN and SYDVKM. V lost 2 bases and J 0 bases, leaving 5 bases between the germline ends. This CDR3 has 13 residues. Written as DNA, the CDR3 is TGTGCCAGCAGTTTAGGGGACTCCTACGAGCAGTACTTC. This codes for CASSLGDSYEQYF.

At least ten counts were recorded for this clonotype. V gene TRBV3-1 combines with J gene TRBJ1-5; a weak D match, TRBD1 (5 bases). The V gene lost 4 bases and the J gene lost 5 bases, with 18 bases spanning the gap. CDR3 length: 16 amino acids. Looked up from germline, CDR1 is LGHDT and CDR2 is YNNKEL (reference sequence). The CDR3 DNA reads TGTGCCAGCAGCCTTGGACCCGGGGGATCGGATCAGCCCCAGCATTTT. Protein sequence: CASSLGPGGSDQPQHF.

The CDR3 DNA sequence: TGCGCCAGCAGCTTGGGAGACAGGGCTAATGAAAAACTGTTTTTT. Translation: CASSLGDRANEKLFF. This chain links TRBV5-1 with TRBJ1-4; 7 positions match TRBD1. CDR1 and CDR2 from the germline V gene are SGHRS and YFSETQ. This CDR3 is built from 15 residues. V lost 0 bases to trimming and J lost 3 bases; unmatched junction nucleotides: 2.

The table lists this clonotype with a few counts. The rearrangement joins TRBV2 to TRBJ2-2, with 8 bases that match TRBD1. This CDR3 has 15 amino acids. J was trimmed by 4 bases and V by 2 bases; bases with no gene match: 3. Germline lookup yields CDR1 SNHLY and CDR2 FYNNEI. The CDR3 DNA sequence: TGTGCCAGCAGTGAACAGGGGGCAGGCACCGGGGAGCTGTTTTTT. Encoded protein: CASSEQGAGTGELFF. Full variable domain (outside the CDR3, taken from reference TRBV2 and TRBJ2-2): EPEVTQTPSHQVTQMGQEVILRCVPISNHLYFYWYRQILGQKVEFLVSFYNNEISEKSEIFDDQFSVERPDGSNFTLKIRSTKLEDSAMYFCASSEQGAGTGELFFGEGSRLTVL.

This clonotype has only a few counts. The chain links TRBV2 to TRBJ2-3; tentatively, D is TRBD2 (5 bases). The V gene's germline CDR1 is SNHLY and CDR2 FYNNEI. Trimming left V 7 bases short and J 10 bases short, with 15 bases between. This CDR3 is built from 12 residues. The CDR3 DNA reads TGTGCCAGCATTCTAAGCGGTAGCGCGCAGTATTTT. This codes for CASILSGSAQYF.

In this sample, this clonotype turned up a few times. The chain joins TRBV7-3 to TRBJ1-1, with D uncertain. The length of the CDR3 is 13 residues. V lost 6 bases and J lost 0, with 8 bases in between. Looked up from germline, CDR1 is SGHTA and CDR2 is FQGTGA. CDR3 residues: CASRLVMNTEAFF. For the CDR3, the DNA is TGTGCCAGCAGGCTAGTCATGAACACTGAAGCTTTCTTT.

The chain recombines TRBV7-3 with TRBJ2-3; TRBD2 matches 13 bases. From germline, CDR1 is SGHTA and CDR2 FQGTGA. V lost 1 base, J lost 5 bases, and 6 bases stayed unmatched. The CDR3 contains 17 residues. This CDR3 is CASSLMGTSGTLDTQYF. Written as DNA, the CDR3 is TGTGCCAGCAGCTTAATGGGGACTAGCGGGACCTTAGATACGCAGTATTTT.

This chain uses TRBV5-5 with TRBJ2-4; TRBD2 matches 11 bases. In germline, CDR1 is SGHKS, CDR2 YYEKEE (reference sequence). There are 15 residues in the CDR3. The trim removed 2 bases at V and 6 bases at J, leaving 4 bases unmatched. CDR3 coding DNA: TGTGCCAGCAGCTTCGCCGGGACTAGCGGAAACATTCAGTACTTC. Its translation is CASSFAGTSGNIQYF.

The table lists this clonotype with many counts. J is TRBJ2-7 and V is TRBV7-9, with 9 bases identical to TRBD1. Germline trimming cut 0 bases from V and 3 bases from J; bases unmatched to any gene: 3. CDR3 length: 15 residues. Germline V gives CDR1 SEHNR, CDR2 FQNEAQ (reference sequence). CDR3 bases: TGTGCCAGCAGCTTAGCTCCGGGACAGGGCTACGAGCAGTACTTC. Residues: CASSLAPGQGYEQYF.

This clonotype was seen a handful of times. This clone may be a read error of a much larger clone one base away. The CDR3 DNA sequence: TGTGTCAGCACCAAACTAGCGGGAGACAATGAGCAGTTCTTC. It is translated as CVSTKLAGDNEQFF. V and J are TRBV28 and TRBJ2-1, with TRBD2 matching over 11 bases. Germline V gene sequence: CDR1 MDHEN, CDR2 SYDVKM. The CDR3 spans 14 residues.

At least ten counts were recorded for this clonotype. The chain carries TRBV12-3 or TRBV12-4 and TRBJ2-7; the D gene is possibly TRBD2 (6 bases). The V end lost 3 bases, the J end lost 7 bases, and 22 bases lay between the germline ends. The CDR3 extends over 16 amino acids. The CDR3 sequence: CASSFTGSNGVLEQYF. Written as DNA, the CDR3 is TGTGCCAGCAGTTTCACCGGGAGCAATGGGGTTCTTGAGCAGTACTTC.

This clonotype has ten or more counts. The V call is TRBV7-6, the J call TRBJ2-5; 7 bases align to TRBD2. The V gene end was trimmed by 5 bases and the J gene end by 5 bases; junction bases not matched to a gene: 14. The CDR3 has 16 amino acids. Germline loops: CDR1 SGHVS, CDR2 FNYEAQ. CDR3 in amino acids: CASSPPPAGVGETQYF. CDR3 DNA sequence: TGTGCCAGCAGCCCCCCACCCGCGGGAGTAGGGGAGACCCAGTACTTC.

This clonotype was seen a few times. The chain links TRBV11-3 to TRBJ1-5; 9 bases match TRBD1. Germline lookup yields CDR1 SGHNT and CDR2 YENEEA. The CDR3 is 19 amino acids. V lost 3 bases and J lost 6; bases outside the gene matches: 18. Here the CDR3 reads CASSLGGRDRVYVCQPQHF. CDR3 bases: TGTGCCAGCAGCTTGGGGGGCCGGGACAGGGTATACGTCTGTCAGCCCCAGCATTTT.

Ten or more counts support this clonotype. The rearrangement uses TRBV6-1 and TRBJ2-1; TRBD2 might be the D (5 bases). Germline values: CDR1 MNHNS, CDR2 SASEGT. V was shortened by 5 bases and J by 7 bases, with 18 bases between the two germline ends. The CDR3 is 15 amino acids. The CDR3 sequence: CASSPSWTSRNEQFF. The DNA of the CDR3 is TGTGCCAGCAGTCCTAGCTGGACCTCTCGTAATGAGCAGTTCTTC.

The genes are TRBV7-9 and TRBJ2-1; D possibly uses TRBD1 or TRBD2 (6 bases each). This CDR3 spans 16 amino acids. Germline V gives CDR1 SEHNR, CDR2 FQNEAQ (reference sequence). V was pared by 1 base and J by 0 bases, with 10 bases between. The CDR3 DNA is TGTGCCAGCAGCTTAGGAGGGGGGACCTCCTACAATGAGCAGTTCTTC. Protein sequence: CASSLGGGTSYNEQFF.

The chain combines TRBV20-1 with TRBJ2-7, with 11 positions matching TRBD2. This CDR3 comprises 14 residues. Germline V CDR1 and CDR2: DFQATT, SNEGSKA (reference sequence). The CDR3 sequence: CTIAGGNSGYEQYF. In DNA form, the CDR3 reads TGCACTATAGCGGGAGGGAATAGTGGCTACGAGCAGTACTTC.

The chain carries TRBV6-2 or TRBV6-3 and TRBJ2-5; D possibly corresponds to TRBD1 (5 bases). With 8 bases removed from V and 2 bases from J, the gap between germline ends came to 15 bases. CDR3 length: 14 amino acids. CDR1 MNHEY and CDR2 SVGEGT come from the germline V gene. CDR3 nucleotide sequence: TGTGCCAGCGACTTGGGGCGTACACAAGAGACCCAGTACTTC. Protein product: CASDLGRTQETQYF.

CDR3 nucleotides: TGTGCCAGCAGCCCGGGGTTTGGGGCTTCACCCCTCCACTTT. Its protein is CASSPGFGASPLHF. The chain joins TRBV3-1 to TRBJ1-6; TRBD1 might be the D (5 bases). Germline assignment: CDR1 LGHDT and CDR2 YNNKEL (reference sequence). V was trimmed by 4 bases and J by 9 bases, leaving 13 bases between them. The CDR3 has 14 residues.

This clonotype was counted only a few times. The rearrangement uses TRBV20-1 and TRBJ2-3; 14 nucleotides line up with TRBD2. This CDR3 has 15 residues. Per the germline V gene, CDR1 is DFQATT and CDR2 is SNEGSKA (reference sequence). J was trimmed by 5 bases and V by 4 bases; bases with no gene match: 5. The CDR3 nucleotides read TGCAGTGCTACGGGACTAGCGGGAGCGGAAGATACGCAGTATTTT. Translation gives CSATGLAGAEDTQYF.

This clonotype was counted many times. The chain employs TRBV20-1 and TRBJ2-5, with TRBD2 matching 8 bases. J gave up 6 bases and V 1 base, and 16 bases lay outside the gene matches. The germline V gene has CDR1 DFQATT and CDR2 SNEGSKA (reference sequence). The CDR3 is 17 amino acids. CDR3 DNA sequence: TGCAGTGCTAGAGTTGTAGCGGGATCCACCCTAAGTCAGACCCAGTACTTC. Encoded protein: CSARVVAGSTLSQTQYF.

Ten or more counts support this clonotype. This chain's CDR3 is CSARAGVSNEQFF. The CDR3 DNA is TGCAGTGCTAGGGCGGGAGTATCGAATGAGCAGTTCTTC. This rearrangement joins TRBV20-1 to TRBJ2-1, with 7 bases fitting TRBD2. Per germline, CDR1 DFQATT and CDR2 SNEGSKA (reference sequence). CDR3 size: 13 residues. V shed 3 bases, J shed 7 bases, and the junction held 6 bases outside the gene matches.

Ten or more counts support this clonotype. V is TRBV29-1 and J is TRBJ2-3; D call uncertain. Trimming stripped 2 bases from V and 4 bases from J, with 7 bases between. The CDR3 spans 12 residues. The germline CDR1 and CDR2 sequences are SQVTM and ANQGSEA. CDR3 in amino acids: CSVEMGPDTQYF. The CDR3 bases are TGCAGCGTTGAAATGGGTCCAGATACGCAGTATTTT.

This chain joins TRBV3-1 and TRBJ2-4; possibly TRBD2 for D (6 bases). The germline CDR1 and CDR2 sequences are LGHDT and YNNKEL (reference sequence). Between the trimmed V and J ends, which lost 0 bases and 6 bases, there was a span of 15 bases. The CDR3 runs 16 residues. The CDR3 loop is CASSQDGGTGGNIQYF. CDR3 DNA: TGTGCCAGCAGCCAAGATGGGGGGACTGGGGGAAACATTCAGTACTTC.

In its sample, this clonotype was seen many times. The chain uses TRBV10-3 and TRBJ2-1, with TRBD2 identical over 11 bases. This CDR3 region has 15 residues. Looked up from germline, CDR1 is ENHRY and CDR2 is SYGVKD. The trim removed 4 bases at V and 4 bases at J, leaving 3 bases unmatched. CDR3 amino acids: CAISAGTSGYNEQFF. DNA of the CDR3: TGTGCCATCAGTGCGGGGACTAGCGGATACAATGAGCAGTTCTTC.

The table lists this clonotype with many counts. The genes are TRBV13 and TRBJ2-1; D remains ambiguous. The germline V gene has CDR1 PRHDT and CDR2 FYEKMQ (reference sequence). The CDR3 is 14 residues long. The V end lost 1 base, the J end lost 1 base, and 5 bases lay between the germline ends. The CDR3 reads CASSLEESYNEQFF. Here the CDR3 DNA reads TGTGCCAGCAGCTTAGAGGAATCCTACAATGAGCAGTTCTTC.

This clonotype was seen ten or more times. The chain links TRBV29-1 to TRBJ2-5; weak D call: TRBD2 (6 bases). This CDR3 has 15 residues. V lost 2 bases and J 1 base, leaving 14 bases between the germline ends. Looked up from germline, CDR1 is SQVTM and CDR2 is ANQGSEA. This CDR3 reads CSVETSGLSQETQYF. CDR3 in DNA: TGCAGCGTTGAAACCAGCGGACTATCCCAAGAGACCCAGTACTTC.

This chain uses TRBV19 with TRBJ2-7; D not resolved. Trimming removed 4 bases at V and 3 bases at J, with 16 bases between. This CDR3 is built from 15 residues. Germline CDR1 is LNHDA and CDR2 is SQIVND (reference sequence). As DNA, the CDR3 is TGTGCCAGTAGTAAAAATTGGCAGGAACACTACGAGCAGTACTTC. Its protein product is CASSKNWQEHYEQYF.

Notes on this clonotype: Germline and junction disagree at one end, which may indicate a read error. The chain has TRBV19 and TRBJ2-3; D call uncertain. The V gene's germline CDR1 is LNHDA and CDR2 SQIVND (reference sequence). The CDR3 has 14 amino acids. The CDR3 DNA reads TGTGCCAGTAGTATAAATAGATTCGCAGATGCGCAGTATTTT. It yields the protein CASSINRFADAQYF. Filled out from reference TRBV19 and TRBJ2-3, the complete variable domain reads DGGITQSPKYLFRKEGQNVTLSCEQNLNHDAMYWYRQDPGQGLRLIYYSQIVNDFQKGDIAEGYSVSREKKESFPLTVTSAQKNPTAFYLCASSINRFADAQYFGPGTRLTVL.

This clonotype was recorded a few times. The CDR3 DNA reads as TGCGCCAGCAGAATACAGCCCCAAGAGACCCAGTACTTC. Translating gives CASRIQPQETQYF. This sequence joins TRBV5-1 and TRBJ2-5; D not resolved. Germline lookup yields CDR1 SGHRS and CDR2 YFSETQ. Between the trimmed V and J ends, which lost 5 bases and 1 base, there was a span of 9 bases. The CDR3 sequence is 13 residues long. The full variable domain, in which reference TRBV5-1 and TRBJ2-5 provide the parts outside the CDR3, is KAGVTQTPRYLIKTRGQQVTLSCSPISGHRSVSWYQQTPGQGLQFLFEYFSETQRNKGNFPGRFSGRQFSNSRSEMNVSTLELGDSALYLCASRIQPQETQYFGPGTRLLVL.

This clonotype was observed at least ten times. The chain employs TRBV20-1 and TRBJ2-1; 8 bases map to TRBD2. The J segment lost 7 bases and the V segment lost 4 bases, leaving 12 bases of the junction unmatched. CDR3 length equals 15 residues. CDR1 is DFQATT, CDR2 SNEGSKA, per germline (reference sequence). The CDR3, as DNA: TGCAGTGCTAAGAACGGAAACGGGAGGGGAAATGAGCAGTTCTTC. Translation gives CSAKNGNGRGNEQFF.

The table lists this clonotype with a few counts. CDR3 protein: CATRQSSYNEQFF. In nucleotides, the CDR3 is TGTGCCACCAGACAAAGCTCCTACAATGAGCAGTTCTTC. This sequence joins TRBV24-1 and TRBJ2-1; D is unclear. CDR1 is KGHDR and CDR2 is SFDVKD in the germline V gene. V gave up 7 bases and J gave up 0 bases, with 6 bases separating them. The CDR3 is 13 amino acids.